A selection of T cell receptor beta chains follows, all from one sample in a study of T cells after yellow fever vaccination. TCRdb re-derived calls from the 5' RACE reads in MiXCR, one entry per CDR3 protein. The table has just over 300,000 distinct CDR3 sequences, approximately 3.8% seen once; the top ten hold less than 25%. This specimen was PBMCs, taken on the day of the yellow fever booster vaccination. The receptors were sampled from a man between 18 and 35 years old who received the YFV17D yellow fever vaccine. Each CDR3 is given with its conserved first and last residue. The order of the fields is D gene, J gene, V gene, clone size, CDR3 protein, CDR3 DNA. The D gene is left open where the match is weak. The size entry is marked missing in some rows and otherwise reads once, few, many or a size class.

>-|TRBJ2-7|TRBV18|-
CASSQNRETYEQYF
TGTGCCAGCTCACAGAACAGGGAAACCTACGAGCAGTACTTC
>TRBD1|TRBJ2-2|TRBV6-5|-
CASSYRTGGRRGGELFF
TGTGCCAGCAGTTACCGGACAGGGGGTCGTCGGGGCGGGGAGCTGTTTTTT
>TRBD2|TRBJ2-3|TRBV7-8|-
CASSHPLSGTTDTQYF
TGTGCCAGCAGCCACCCTCTCAGCGGGACCACAGATACGCAGTATTTT
>-|TRBJ1-3|TRBV5-5|-
CASSLLGSGNTIYF
TGTGCCAGCAGCTTGTTGGGCTCTGGAAACACCATATATTTT
>TRBD2|TRBJ2-3|TRBV23-1|many
CASSQSYPSGQYF
TGCGCCAGCAGTCAATCGTACCCTAGCGGGCAGTATTTT
>-|TRBJ2-3|TRBV27|-
CASGYKGLDTQYF
TGTGCCAGCGGTTATAAGGGTCTAGATACGCAGTATTTT
>TRBD1|TRBJ2-1|TRBV4-3|many
CASSQEDRGLHEQFF
TGCGCCAGCAGCCAAGAGGACAGGGGGCTCCATGAGCAGTTCTTC
>TRBD1|TRBJ1-5|TRBV29-1|-
CSAWDRYSNQPQHF
TGCAGCGCCTGGGACAGATATAGCAATCAGCCCCAGCATTTT
>-|TRBJ1-1|TRBV7-9|many
CASSSTYTEAFF
TGTGCCAGCAGCTCAACTTACACTGAAGCTTTCTTT
>TRBD2|TRBJ2-1|TRBV24-1|many
CATSPAGGDEQFF
TGTGCCACCAGTCCAGCGGGGGGCGATGAGCAGTTCTTC
>-|TRBJ2-5|TRBV5-1|many
CASSLALDGQETQYF
TGCGCCAGCAGCTTGGCTCTTGACGGTCAAGAGACCCAGTACTTC
>TRBD1|TRBJ2-2|TRBV7-8|many
CASSLYPGQGAGELFF
TGTGCCAGCAGCTTATATCCGGGACAGGGGGCCGGGGAGCTGTTTTTT
>-|TRBJ1-2|TRBV6-1|few
CASSDSGTVGNGYTF
TGTGCCAGCAGTGACTCCGGGACGGTCGGGAATGGCTACACCTTC
>-|TRBJ1-6|TRBV30|many
CAWSVYENSPLHF
TGTGCCTGGAGTGTATACGAGAATTCACCCCTCCACTTT
>-|TRBJ1-2|TRBV10-3|few
CAISESIRGWGGYTF
TGTGCCATCAGTGAGTCGATAAGGGGCTGGGGCGGCTACACCTTC
>TRBD1|TRBJ2-7|TRBV7-8|many
CASSLVTGQGAEQYF
TGTGCCAGCAGCTTAGTTACCGGACAGGGGGCAGAGCAGTACTTC
>-|TRBJ1-5|TRBV6-5|-
CASSPTDGFNQPQHF
TGTGCCAGCAGCCCCACCGACGGTTTTAATCAGCCCCAGCATTTT
>-|TRBJ2-5|TRBV7-2|many
CASSPLTQETQYF
TGTGCCAGCAGCCCCTTAACCCAAGAGACCCAGTACTTC
>TRBD1|TRBJ1-2|TRBV5-4|-
CASTERQGLTGYTF
TGTGCCAGCACCGAACGACAGGGTTTGACTGGCTACACCTTC
>-|TRBJ2-3|TRBV7-9|few
CASSHDILLSTDTQYF
TGTGCCAGCAGCCACGACATACTATTAAGCACAGATACGCAGTATTTT
>TRBD1|TRBJ2-5|TRBV15|many
CATSRKKQGRTETQYF
TGTGCCACCAGCAGAAAAAAACAGGGGCGAACGGAGACCCAGTACTTC
>TRBD1|TRBJ2-1|TRBV12-5|many
CASGSGQGLYNEQFF
TGTGCTAGTGGATCTGGACAGGGATTGTACAATGAGCAGTTCTTC
>-|TRBJ1-2|TRBV7-2|few
CASSLRVQGSTYGYTF
TGTGCCAGCAGCTTACGCGTACAGGGATCTACCTATGGCTACACCTTC
>-|TRBJ2-2|TRBV6-5|-
CASSEISYPGELFF
TGTGCCAGCAGTGAAATTTCCTACCCCGGGGAGCTGTTTTTT
>TRBD2|TRBJ2-1|TRBV4-3|few
CASSQALAGGREQFF
TGCGCCAGCAGCCAAGCGCTAGCGGGGGGGCGTGAGCAGTTCTTC
>-|TRBJ2-1|TRBV6-2/TRBV6-3|-
CASSYLALYNEQFF
TGTGCCAGCAGTTATCTAGCACTCTACAATGAGCAGTTCTTC
>-|TRBJ2-7|TRBV7-2|many
CASSSPLRSSYEQYF
TGTGCCAGCAGCTCCCCACTCAGAAGCTCATACGAGCAGTACTTC
>TRBD1|TRBJ1-5|TRBV6-1|-
CASSYDRVIDQPQHF
TGTGCCAGCAGTTACGACAGGGTCATCGATCAGCCCCAGCATTTT
>TRBD2|TRBJ2-1|TRBV18|many
CASSFGGAAYNEQFF
TGTGCCAGCTCTTTCGGGGGGGCGGCCTACAATGAGCAGTTCTTC
>-|TRBJ2-7|TRBV29-1|many
CSVFLDSSSYEQYF
TGCAGCGTTTTCCTAGACTCAAGCTCCTACGAGCAGTACTTC
>-|TRBJ2-1|TRBV10-3|-
CAISGRESSYNEQFF
TGTGCCATCAGTGGAAGGGAGAGCTCCTACAATGAGCAGTTCTTC
>TRBD1|TRBJ1-2|TRBV7-9|few
CASSLDRVGLGYTF
TGTGCCAGCAGTTTGGACAGGGTAGGACTCGGCTACACCTTC
>-|TRBJ1-3|TRBV28|many
CASSFAFKAQDGETIYF
TGTGCCAGCAGTTTCGCGTTCAAGGCTCAAGACGGGGAGACCATATATTTT
>TRBD1|TRBJ2-3|TRBV27|many
CASSPRDRGTDTQYF
TGTGCCAGCAGTCCCCGGGACAGGGGCACAGATACGCAGTATTTT
>-|TRBJ1-3|TRBV7-2|many
CASSLVAGWTNTIYF
TGTGCCAGCAGCTTAGTGGCAGGGTGGACGAACACCATATATTTT
>-|TRBJ1-6|TRBV29-1|many
CSVWAGPNSPLHF
TGCAGCGTTTGGGCTGGGCCAAATTCACCCCTCCACTTT
>-|TRBJ2-5|TRBV20-1|-
CSARGLRGQETQYF
TGCAGTGCTAGAGGGTTGCGGGGCCAAGAGACCCAGTACTTC
>TRBD2|TRBJ2-5|TRBV4-1|many
CATRTSGGPPQETQYF
TGCGCCACCAGGACTAGCGGGGGGCCGCCCCAAGAGACCCAGTACTTC
>-|TRBJ1-2|TRBV6-6|-
CASNKDGANYGYTF
TGTGCCAGCAATAAAGACGGCGCTAACTATGGCTACACCTTC
>-|TRBJ2-1|TRBV12-3/TRBV12-4|-
CASSAQLGGNEQFF
TGTGCCAGCAGTGCGCAACTAGGGGGCAATGAGCAGTTCTTC
>-|TRBJ2-5|TRBV12-3/TRBV12-4|few
CASGSPQYF
TGTGCCAGCGGGAGCCCCCAGTACTTC
>-|TRBJ2-2|TRBV5-1|-
CASSLTSSPNTGELFF
TGCGCCAGCAGCTTGACAAGTTCCCCGAACACCGGGGAGCTGTTTTTT
>TRBD1|TRBJ2-2|TRBV10-3|-
CAISQGAGELFF
TGTGCCATCAGTCAGGGGGCCGGGGAGCTGTTTTTT
>TRBD1|TRBJ2-2|TRBV5-1|few
CASVPGQGDTGELFF
TGCGCCAGCGTTCCGGGACAGGGAGACACCGGGGAGCTGTTTTTT
>TRBD2|TRBJ2-7|TRBV5-1|many
CASSLQSGEDEQYF
TGCGCCAGCAGCTTGCAAAGCGGGGAGGACGAGCAGTACTTC
>-|TRBJ1-2|TRBV28|-
CASSRGPNYGYTF
TGTGCCAGCAGTCGGGGCCCTAACTATGGCTACACCTTC
>TRBD1|TRBJ2-7|TRBV5-4|many
CASSGRDRGHEQYF
TGTGCCAGCAGCGGCCGGGACAGGGGTCACGAGCAGTACTTC
>TRBD2|TRBJ2-5|TRBV5-1|many
CASSSGTSGAETQYF
TGCGCCAGCAGCTCAGGGACTAGCGGTGCGGAGACCCAGTACTTC
>TRBD1|TRBJ2-3|TRBV4-1|few
CASSHMDRATDTQYF
TGCGCCAGCAGCCATATGGACAGGGCCACAGATACGCAGTATTTT
>-|TRBJ2-7|TRBV21-1|few
CASSNTRDWGYEQYF
TGTGCCAGCAGCAATACCCGGGACTGGGGGTACGAGCAGTACTTC